These T cell receptor beta chains were read from a single sample in a study of tumor-infiltrating lymphocytes in primary liver carcinoma. TCRdb reanalysed the multiplex PCR reads using MiXCR and keeps one entry per CDR3 protein. Among more than 150,000 distinct CDR3 sequences listed, around 60% were seen once. The sample consisted of peripheral blood. The source of these receptors is a man aged 40-49 years with primary liver carcinoma and hepatitis B virus infection. CDR3s include the opening cysteine and the closing phenylalanine or tryptophan. Fields, in order: V gene, D gene, J gene, clone size, CDR3 protein, CDR3 DNA. The D gene is left open where the match is weak. For some rows the clone size is stated as once, few or many, or as a class when expanded; others skip it.

V gene: TRBV6-5; D gene: TRBD2; J gene: TRBJ2-4; clone size: -; CDR3 protein: CVSSSLTTSGGGAKNIQYF; CDR3 DNA: TGTGTCAGCAGTTCCCTAACGACTAGCGGAGGGGGAGCCAAAAACATTCAGTACTTC
V gene: TRBV6-5; D gene: TRBD2; J gene: TRBJ2-1; clone size: -; CDR3 protein: CASSYAGLGSGDEQFF; CDR3 DNA: TGTGCCAGCAGTTACGCTGGACTAGGGTCTGGGGATGAGCAGTTCTTC
V gene: TRBV5-6; D gene: TRBD1; J gene: TRBJ2-7; clone size: few; CDR3 protein: CASSGPTGASSYEQYF; CDR3 DNA: TGTGCCAGCAGCGGGCCCACAGGGGCTAGCTCCTACGAGCAGTACTTC
V gene: TRBV11-2; D gene: TRBD1; J gene: TRBJ2-7; clone size: -; CDR3 protein: CASSYTGGRRHEQYF; CDR3 DNA: TGTGCCAGCAGCTATACAGGGGGCCGGAGGCACGAGCAGTACTTC
V gene: TRBV14; D gene: TRBD2; J gene: TRBJ2-3; clone size: -; CDR3 protein: CASSLGTSARADTQYF; CDR3 DNA: TGTGCCAGCAGCCTAGGGACTAGCGCCCGAGCAGATACGCAGTATTTT
V gene: TRBV12-3/TRBV12-4; D gene: TRBD1; J gene: TRBJ2-7; clone size: -; CDR3 protein: CASTSTGVLHEQYF; CDR3 DNA: TGTGCCAGCACCTCGACAGGGGTCCTACACGAGCAGTACTTC
V gene: TRBV20-1; D gene: -; J gene: TRBJ1-5; clone size: -; CDR3 protein: CSAPLRDQPQHF; CDR3 DNA: TGCAGTGCCCCTCTGAGGGATCAGCCCCAGCATTTT
V gene: TRBV11-2; D gene: TRBD2; J gene: TRBJ2-7; clone size: -; CDR3 protein: CASSLPGLGIHEQYF; CDR3 DNA: TGTGCCAGCAGCCTCCCGGGACTAGGGATACACGAGCAGTACTTC
V gene: TRBV6-5; D gene: TRBD2; J gene: TRBJ2-5; clone size: -; CDR3 protein: CASSCRLAVRQETQYF; CDR3 DNA: TGTGCCAGCAGTTGTAGACTAGCGGTACGGCAAGAGACCCAGTACTTC
V gene: TRBV29-1; D gene: -; J gene: TRBJ2-5; clone size: few; CDR3 protein: CSVDRRATGQETQYF; CDR3 DNA: TGCAGCGTGGACAGGAGGGCAACCGGCCAAGAGACCCAGTACTTC